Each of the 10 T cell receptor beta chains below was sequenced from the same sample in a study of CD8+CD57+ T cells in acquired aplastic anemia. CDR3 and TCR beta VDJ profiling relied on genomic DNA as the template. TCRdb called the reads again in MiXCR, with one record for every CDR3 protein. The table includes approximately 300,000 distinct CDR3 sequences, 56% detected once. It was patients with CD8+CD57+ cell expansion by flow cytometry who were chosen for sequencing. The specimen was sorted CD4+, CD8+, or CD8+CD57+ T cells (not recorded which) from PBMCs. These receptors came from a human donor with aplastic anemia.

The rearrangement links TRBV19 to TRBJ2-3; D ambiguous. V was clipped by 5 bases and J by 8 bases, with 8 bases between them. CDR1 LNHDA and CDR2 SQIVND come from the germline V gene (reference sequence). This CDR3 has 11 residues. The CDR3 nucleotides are TGTGCCAGTAGTCGGTCGGGTACGCAGTATTTT. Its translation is CASSRSGTQYF.

CDR3 protein: CASSLRGPTYNEQFF. Written as DNA, the CDR3 is TGTGCCAGCAGCCTCAGGGGGCCCACCTACAATGAGCAGTTCTTC. This rearrangement joins TRBV7-9 to TRBJ2-1; the match to TRBD1 covers 8 bases. The V gene's germline CDR1 is SEHNR and CDR2 FQNEAQ (reference sequence). The J segment lost 2 bases and the V segment lost 5 bases, leaving 5 bases of the junction unmatched. This CDR3 is built from 15 residues.

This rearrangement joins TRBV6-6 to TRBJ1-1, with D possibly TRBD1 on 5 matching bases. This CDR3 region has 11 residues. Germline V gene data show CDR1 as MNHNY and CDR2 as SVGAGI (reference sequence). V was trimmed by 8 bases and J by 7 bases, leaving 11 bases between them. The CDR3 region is CASGVGVEAFF. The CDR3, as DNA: TGTGCCAGCGGAGTGGGGGTTGAAGCTTTCTTT.

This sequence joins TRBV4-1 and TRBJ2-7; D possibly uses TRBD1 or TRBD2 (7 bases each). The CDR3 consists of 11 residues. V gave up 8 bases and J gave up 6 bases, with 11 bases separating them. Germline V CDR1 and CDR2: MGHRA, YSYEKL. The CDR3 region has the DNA TGCGCCAGCGGCAGGGGGGGCGAGCAGTACTTC. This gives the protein CASGRGGEQYF.

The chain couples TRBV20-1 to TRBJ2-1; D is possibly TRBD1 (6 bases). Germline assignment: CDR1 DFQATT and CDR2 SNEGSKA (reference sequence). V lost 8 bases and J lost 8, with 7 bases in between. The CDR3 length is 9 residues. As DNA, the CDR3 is TGCAGTCGACAGGATGAGCAGTTCTTC. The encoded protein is CSRQDEQFF.

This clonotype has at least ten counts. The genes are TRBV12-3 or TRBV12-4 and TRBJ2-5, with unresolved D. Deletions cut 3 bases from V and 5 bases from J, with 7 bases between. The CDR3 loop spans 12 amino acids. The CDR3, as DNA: TGTGCCAGCAGTTTCCAAGGGGAGACCCAGTACTTC. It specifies CASSFQGETQYF.

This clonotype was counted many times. The CDR3 DNA is TGCGCCAGCAGCCCGGGACAGGGGGTCCAAGAGACCCAGTACTTC. It yields the protein CASSPGQGVQETQYF. The J gene is TRBJ2-5, the V gene TRBV10-1, with TRBD1 identical over 11 bases. The CDR3 consists of 15 residues. Trimming removed 6 bases from V and 1 base from J; junction bases left unmatched: 4. CDR1 WNHNN and CDR2 SYGVQD come from the germline V gene (reference sequence).

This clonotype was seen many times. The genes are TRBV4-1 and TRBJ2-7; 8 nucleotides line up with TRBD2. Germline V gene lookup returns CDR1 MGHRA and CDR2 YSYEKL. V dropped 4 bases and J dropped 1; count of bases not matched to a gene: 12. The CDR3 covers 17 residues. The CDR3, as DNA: TGCGCCAGCAGCCCCGGGGTAGCGGGGTTAGGTTCCTACGAGCAGTACTTC. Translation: CASSPGVAGLGSYEQYF.

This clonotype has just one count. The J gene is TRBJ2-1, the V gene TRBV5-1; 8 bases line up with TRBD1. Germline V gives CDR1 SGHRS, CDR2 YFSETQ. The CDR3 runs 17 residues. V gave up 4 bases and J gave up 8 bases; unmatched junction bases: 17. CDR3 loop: CASSERTGIVGGHEQFF. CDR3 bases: TGCGCCAGCAGCGAAAGGACAGGGATCGTGGGCGGGCATGAGCAGTTCTTC.

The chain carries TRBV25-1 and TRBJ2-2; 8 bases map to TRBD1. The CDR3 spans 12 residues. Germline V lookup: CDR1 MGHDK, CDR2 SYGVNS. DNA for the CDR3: TGTCTCAGGGGGCCTTGTACCGGGGAGCTGTTTTTT. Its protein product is CLRGPCTGELFF.